Included here is one T cell receptor (beta chain) sequence, with context. This record belongs to a study of patients and donors after allogeneic stem cell transplantation. TCRdb re-called the RT-PCR reads through MiXCR, storing one row per CDR3 protein. The sample has about 15,000 distinct CDR3 sequences, 25% to 30% seen once. The TCR was taken from a human donor who was either an allogeneic HSCT recipient or a stem cell or donor lymphocyte infusion donor (not recorded which). It is not recorded whose cells these are; they may come from a transplant donor. The specimen sequenced was blood, either unsorted or a sorted T cell fraction (not recorded which).

The DNA of the CDR3 is TGCGCCAGCAGCCAAGAGATTCCAGGGGGGAGTTCACCCCTCCACTTT. Translating it yields CASSQEIPGGSSPLHF. The V call is TRBV4-3, the J call TRBJ1-6; 7 bases line up with TRBD1. Trimming took 0 bases from V and 9 from J; bases not matched to a gene: 8. CDR1 and CDR2 from the germline V gene are LGHNA and YSLEER. CDR3 length: 16 residues.